This TCR beta chain was obtained from a study of tumor-infiltrating lymphocytes in localized non-small cell lung cancer. Notes on the study in general: No T-cell fraction difference was seen between IM1 and IM2 tumors.

With respect to this clone: Its antigen remains unknown.

There are 18 residues in the CDR3. The V gene end was trimmed by 2 bases and the J gene end by 3 bases; junction bases not matched to a gene: 6. Germline lookup yields CDR1 SGHTA and CDR2 FQGNSA. TCRdb's table, derived via immunoSEQ multiplex PCR, lists solely in-frame clones and lacks some. The sample contains more than 6,000 clones, around 69% of which appear only once. The sample consisted of lung tumor tissue. This chain uses TRBV7-2 with TRBJ2-1, with 14 bases aligning to TRBD2. The TCR sequence derives from a human donor with non-small cell lung cancer. This CDR3 is CASSLRTSGGTLYNEQFF. The CDR3 DNA sequence: TGTGCCAGCAGCTTACGGACTAGCGGGGGGACCCTCTACAATGAGCAGTTCTTC.